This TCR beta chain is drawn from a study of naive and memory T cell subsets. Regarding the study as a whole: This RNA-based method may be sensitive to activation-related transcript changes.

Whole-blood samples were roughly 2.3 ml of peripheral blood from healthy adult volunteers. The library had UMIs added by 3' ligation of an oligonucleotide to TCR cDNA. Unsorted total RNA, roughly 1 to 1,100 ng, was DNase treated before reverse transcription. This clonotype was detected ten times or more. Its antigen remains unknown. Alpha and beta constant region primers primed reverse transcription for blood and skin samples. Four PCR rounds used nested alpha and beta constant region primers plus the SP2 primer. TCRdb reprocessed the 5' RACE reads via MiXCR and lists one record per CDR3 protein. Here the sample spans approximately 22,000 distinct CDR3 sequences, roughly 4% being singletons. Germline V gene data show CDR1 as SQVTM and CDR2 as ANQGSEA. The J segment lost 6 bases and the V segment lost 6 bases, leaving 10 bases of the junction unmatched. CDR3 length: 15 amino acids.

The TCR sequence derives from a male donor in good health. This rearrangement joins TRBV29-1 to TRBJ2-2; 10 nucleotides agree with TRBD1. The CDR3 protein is CSVRVTGGAAGELFF. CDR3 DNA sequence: TGCAGCGTCCGAGTGACAGGGGGCGCTGCCGGGGAGCTGTTTTTT.